Shown below are 30 T cell receptor beta chains from a single sample sequenced in a study of T cells after posttransplantation cyclophosphamide. This table comes from immunoSEQ multiplex PCR, and its TCRdb copy is limited to in-frame clones, with some not included. The table shows some 49,000 clones, with approximately 90% occurring only once. The source material was PBMCs. These receptors all come from a woman in her 50s in good health and a related stem cell transplant donor.

V gene TRBV9 combines with J gene TRBJ2-1; 10 positions agree with TRBD1. The CDR3 is 16 amino acids. V was pared by 3 bases and J by 5 bases, with 8 bases of the junction left unmatched. Germline CDR1 SGDLS, CDR2 YYNGEE. CDR3 region: CASSARQGATDNEQFF. As DNA, the CDR3 is TGTGCCAGCAGCGCCAGACAGGGGGCGACAGACAATGAGCAGTTCTTC. The whole variable domain, remainder taken from reference TRBV9 and TRBJ2-1, is DSGVTQTPKHLITATGQRVTLRCSPRSGDLSVYWYQQSLDQGLQFLIQYYNGEERAKGNILERFSAQQFPDLHSELNLSSLELGDSALYFCASSARQGATDNEQFFGPGTRLTVL.

The rearrangement uses TRBV7-6 and TRBJ2-7; TRBD2 matches 9 bases. The length of the CDR3 is 13 residues. Per the germline V gene, CDR1 is SGHVS and CDR2 is FNYEAQ. The trim removed 5 bases at V and 6 bases at J, leaving 5 bases unmatched. The CDR3 here is CASSIGREGEQYF. The CDR3 nucleotides are TGTGCCAGCAGCATAGGGCGGGAGGGCGAGCAGTACTTC.

This chain connects TRBV6-1 to TRBJ1-2, with D hard to call. There are 14 residues in the CDR3. Germline loops: CDR1 MNHNS, CDR2 SASEGT. Trimming cost V 0 bases and J 4 bases, with 9 bases left between them. DNA of the CDR3: TGTGCCAGCAGTGAAGCGCGGGGTGGCTATGGCTACACCTTC. This translates into CASSEARGGYGYTF.

J is TRBJ1-3 and V is TRBV6-5, with D uncertain. CDR3 length: 15 residues. Trimming shortened V by 2 bases and J by 0 bases, and 8 bases separated the two germline ends. CDR1 MNHEY and CDR2 SVGAGI come from the germline V gene. CDR3 DNA sequence: TGTGCCAGCAGTTACGACTGGTCCTCTGGAAACACCATATATTTT. This sequence encodes CASSYDWSSGNTIYF.

The chain links TRBV11-3 to TRBJ2-5; 7 nucleotides align to TRBD1. The CDR3 consists of 13 residues. The V segment lost 4 bases and the J segment 3 bases; nucleotides outside the gene matches: 2. Germline V gene sequence: CDR1 SGHNT, CDR2 YENEEA. The CDR3 sequence is CASSSGTEETQYF. CDR3 nucleotides: TGTGCCAGCAGCTCGGGGACAGAAGAGACCCAGTACTTC.

There are a few counts of this clone. This chain links TRBV2 with TRBJ2-2; TRBD1 matches at 8 bases. V shed 3 bases and J 6 bases; nucleotides not matched to a gene: 3. The germline V gene has CDR1 SNHLY and CDR2 FYNNEI. The CDR3 length is 14 residues. In DNA, the CDR3 is TGTGCCAGCAGTGAGGACAGGGTGTCCGGGGAGCTGTTTTTT. Amino acid sequence: CASSEDRVSGELFF.

The chain links TRBV19 to TRBJ1-4; D call uncertain. V lost 6 bases to trimming and J lost 12 bases, with 20 bases between them. This CDR3 spans 14 amino acids. Per the germline V gene, CDR1 is LNHDA and CDR2 is SQIVND (reference sequence). The CDR3 bases are TGTGCCAGTAGCTCAGGAGGAGACGATAAGGAACTGTTTTTT. It codes for CASSSGGDDKELFF.

This clone showed up just once. The gene calls are TRBV15 and TRBJ2-3; D is unresolved. CDR1 is LNHNV, CDR2 YYDKDF, per germline (reference sequence). The CDR3 consists of 14 residues. Trimming cost V 1 base and J 6 bases, with 11 bases left between them. The DNA for the CDR3 is TGTGCCACCAGCAGAGTCCCAGGTGGGGATACGCAGTATTTT. This encodes CATSRVPGGDTQYF.

J is TRBJ1-6 and V is TRBV5-1; 7 bases align to TRBD1. CDR3 length: 14 residues. Germline V gives CDR1 SGHRS, CDR2 YFSETQ. Losses at the gene ends were 4 bases for V and 7 bases for J; bases not matched to a gene: 5. CDR3 sequence reads: CASSPPTGNSPLHF. As DNA, the CDR3 is TGCGCCAGCAGCCCCCCGACAGGGAATTCACCCCTCCACTTT.

The rearrangement uses TRBV7-2 and TRBJ2-7; the D gene is possibly TRBD1 (6 bases). Deletions cut 0 bases from V and 9 bases from J, with 15 bases between. The CDR3 consists of 14 residues. CDR1 is SGHTA and CDR2 is FQGNSA in the germline V gene. The CDR3 DNA follows: TGTGCCAGCAGCTTAGCATCAGGGGAAGTCGTGCAGTACTTC. Its translation: CASSLASGEVVQYF.

The J gene is TRBJ1-2, the V gene TRBV4-1; D call uncertain. Germline V CDR1 and CDR2: MGHRA, YSYEKL. The CDR3 spans 14 residues. V was trimmed by 0 bases and J by 2 bases, leaving 7 bases between them. The CDR3 loop reads CASSQEGGNYGYTF. CDR3 nucleotides: TGCGCCAGCAGCCAAGAAGGAGGGAACTATGGCTACACCTTC.

The chain couples TRBV18 to TRBJ1-4, with D possibly matching TRBD1 (5 bases). V lost 2 bases to trimming and J lost 8 bases, with 15 bases between them. Per the germline V gene, CDR1 is KGHSH and CDR2 is LQKENI. The CDR3 runs to 15 residues. CDR3 region: CASSPTRGVGEKLFF. For the CDR3, the DNA is TGTGCCAGCTCACCAACCCGGGGGGTTGGCGAAAAACTGTTTTTT. The full variable domain, rest sourced from reference TRBV18 and TRBJ1-4, is NAGVMQNPRHLVRRRGQEARLRCSPMKGHSHVYWYRQLPEEGLKFMVYLQKENIIDESGMPKERFSAEFPKEGPSILRIQQVVRGDSAAYFCASSPTRGVGEKLFFGSGTQLSVL.

The chain uses TRBV10-2 and TRBJ2-3, with 8 bases identical to TRBD2. The CDR3 covers 14 residues. The V gene's germline CDR1 is WSHSY and CDR2 SAAADI. J lost 6 bases, V lost 6 bases, and 8 bases had no gene match. This chain's CDR3 is CASSRREGFDTQYF. In nucleotides, the CDR3 is TGCGCCAGCAGCCGCCGGGAGGGCTTTGATACGCAGTATTTT.

The rearrangement joins TRBV5-1 to TRBJ2-5; no firm D call. CDR3 length: 16 amino acids. Germline CDR1 and CDR2: SGHRS and YFSETQ. V dropped 1 base and J dropped 1 base, with 14 bases sitting between them. The DNA for the CDR3 is TGCGCCAGCAGCTTGTTGTCTATGGCAGGCCAAGAGACCCAGTACTTC. This gives the protein CASSLLSMAGQETQYF.

The V gene is TRBV7-6, the J gene TRBJ2-5, with D possibly TRBD2 on 6 matching bases. The germline gives CDR1 SGHVS, CDR2 FNYEAQ. This CDR3 has 15 amino acids. Trimming removed 0 bases from V and 9 bases from J, with 17 bases in between. The CDR3 coding sequence is TGTGCCAGCAGCTTAGCGCTCGGAGGGATTGAGGCCCAGTACTTC. Protein sequence: CASSLALGGIEAQYF.

V is TRBV6-1 and J is TRBJ2-5; TRBD2 agrees at 11 bases. The J segment lost 5 bases and the V segment lost 2 bases, leaving 7 bases of the junction unmatched. Per the germline V gene, CDR1 is MNHNS and CDR2 is SASEGT. The CDR3 length is 16 residues. DNA of the CDR3: TGTGCCAGCAGTGAAAGGGCTAGCGGGGGGATTGAGACCCAGTACTTC. Protein sequence: CASSERASGGIETQYF.

CDR3 residues: CASSVGDKHEAFF. CDR3 bases: TGTGCCAGCAGCGTAGGAGACAAACATGAAGCTTTCTTT. The V call is TRBV9, the J call TRBJ1-1; D ambiguous. The CDR3 length is 13 residues. Germline assignment: CDR1 SGDLS and CDR2 YYNGEE. Deletions cut 0 bases from V and 7 bases from J, with 10 bases between.

The chain recombines TRBV10-3 with TRBJ1-1; the D gene is possibly TRBD1 (6 bases). CDR1 is ENHRY and CDR2 is SYGVKD in the germline V gene. V lost 6 bases and J lost 1, with 15 bases in between. The CDR3 extends over 15 amino acids. CDR3 in amino acids: CAIRILDSSNTEAFF. CDR3 sequence (DNA): TGTGCCATCAGGATTCTGGACAGCTCGAACACTGAAGCTTTCTTT.

The V call is TRBV12-5, the J call TRBJ1-1; a weak D match, TRBD1 (5 bases). The CDR3 has 12 amino acids. CDR1 is LGHNT and CDR2 is FRNRAP in the germline V gene. With 5 bases removed from V and 10 bases from J, the gap between germline ends came to 14 bases. CDR3: CASGLPGGGAFF. The CDR3 nucleotides are TGTGCTAGTGGTCTCCCGGGGGGTGGAGCTTTCTTT.

J is TRBJ1-1 and V is TRBV5-4; TRBD1 agrees at 7 bases. Germline values: CDR1 SGHNT, CDR2 YYREEE (reference sequence). The trim removed 4 bases at V and 4 bases at J, leaving 4 bases unmatched. The CDR3 is 13 amino acids. The CDR3 region is CASSRQGGTEAFF. The CDR3 DNA follows: TGTGCCAGCAGCCGCCAGGGGGGCACTGAAGCTTTCTTT.

Comment on this clone: The sample has other DNA sequences that encode this CDR3 too. This chain links TRBV9 with TRBJ1-6; D not certain. V lost 0 bases and J lost 0, with 4 bases in between. Germline V lookup: CDR1 SGDLS, CDR2 YYNGEE. CDR3 length equals 15 residues. The CDR3 region is CASSVASSYNSPLHF. CDR3 coding DNA: TGTGCCAGCAGCGTAGCGAGCTCCTATAATTCACCCCTCCACTTT.

The rearrangement uses TRBV6-1 and TRBJ2-5, with TRBD2 matching over 9 bases. V was clipped by 1 base and J by 6 bases; unmatched bases: 6. Looked up from germline, CDR1 is MNHNS and CDR2 is SASEGT. This CDR3 contains 15 residues. The DNA for the CDR3 is TGTGCCAGCAGTGAAGGGGGAGCGGGGGGCCAGACCCAGTACTTC. This gives the protein CASSEGGAGGQTQYF.

This chain links TRBV5-5 with TRBJ2-2, with 11 bases lining up with TRBD1. This CDR3 has 15 amino acids. J gave up 6 bases and V 2 bases, and 3 bases lay outside the gene matches. CDR1 and CDR2 (germline): SGHKS, YYEKEE (reference sequence). The CDR3 nucleotides are TGTGCCAGCAGCTTAGGGACAGGGGGGGCCGGGGAGCTGTTTTTT. The encoded protein is CASSLGTGGAGELFF.

This clone has only a few counts. This chain links TRBV7-6 with TRBJ1-4, with 8 bases that match TRBD1. V was clipped by 5 bases and J by 8 bases; unmatched bases: 7. Germline CDR1 is SGHVS and CDR2 is FNYEAQ. The CDR3 covers 14 residues. CDR3 loop: CASSPTGVEEKLFF. CDR3 DNA sequence: TGTGCCAGCAGCCCGACAGGGGTGGAAGAAAAACTGTTTTTT.

This sequence joins TRBV27 and TRBJ2-7; TRBD2 aligns across 8 bases. Germline V gene lookup returns CDR1 MNHEY and CDR2 SMNVEV (reference sequence). CDR3 size: 15 residues. V gave up 4 bases and J gave up 6 bases; unmatched junction bases: 11. The CDR3 here is CASSSRSAGAAEQYF. CDR3 in DNA: TGTGCCAGCAGTTCCCGTTCAGCGGGAGCAGCCGAGCAGTACTTC.

The rearrangement links TRBV5-4 to TRBJ2-7; 9 nucleotides match TRBD2. CDR1 is SGHNT and CDR2 is YYREEE in the germline V gene (reference sequence). Trimming took 3 bases from V and 3 from J; bases not matched to a gene: 13. This CDR3 comprises 17 residues. The CDR3 DNA is TGTGCCAGCAGCTCGGTTGGACCTAGCGGGGTACTCTACGAGCAGTACTTC. This translates into CASSSVGPSGVLYEQYF.

The V and J genes are TRBV19 and TRBJ1-3; D is unresolved. The CDR3 contains 15 residues. CDR1 and CDR2 (germline): LNHDA, SQIVND (reference sequence). Trimming shortened V by 3 bases and J by 0 bases, and 9 bases separated the two germline ends. The CDR3 DNA follows: TGTGCCAGTAGTATCCCCCGGGGCTCTGGAAACACCATATATTTT. Translation: CASSIPRGSGNTIYF.

The J gene is TRBJ2-3, the V gene TRBV5-1; TRBD2 might be the D (5 bases). With 2 bases removed from V and 0 bases from J, the gap between germline ends came to 7 bases. Germline values: CDR1 SGHRS, CDR2 YFSETQ. CDR3 length: 14 residues. The CDR3 region is CASSLTGSTDTQYF. The CDR3, as DNA: TGCGCCAGCAGCTTAACGGGGAGCACAGATACGCAGTATTTT.

The chain links TRBV18 to TRBJ1-1, with D perhaps TRBD1 (6 bases). CDR3 length equals 14 residues. Trimming removed 2 bases at V and 7 bases at J, with 14 bases between. Germline lookup yields CDR1 KGHSH and CDR2 LQKENI. This CDR3 reads CASSPRGGADEAFF. In DNA form, the CDR3 reads TGTGCCAGCTCACCAAGGGGGGGGGCAGATGAAGCTTTCTTT.

The gene calls are TRBV20-1 and TRBJ2-3; D ambiguous. CDR1 is DFQATT and CDR2 is SNEGSKA in the germline V gene (reference sequence). The length of the CDR3 is 10 residues. V was cut by 3 bases and J by 6 bases, with 4 bases left in between. The CDR3 loop is CSASRDTQYF. The CDR3 coding sequence is TGCAGTGCTAGTCGGGATACGCAGTATTTT.